A selection of T cell receptor beta chains follows, all from one sample in a study of blood T cell repertoires in COVID-19. Measured with immunoSEQ multiplex PCR; TCRdb has only the in-frame clones, and not every one. The sample consists of around 79,000 clones, more than 85% of them appearing once. Sequences were obtained from peripheral blood. These receptors all come from a man between 65 and 85 years old with active or convalescent COVID-19. CDR3s leave out the opening cysteine and the closing phenylalanine or tryptophan.

TRBV29-1	SVMGGRNQPQH
TRBV6-2/TRBV6-3	ASSTPGQGSYEQY
TRBV28	ASSQIQGSRRSYT
TRBV5-4	ASRNYSTGEPQH
TRBV24-1	ATSDRGQGHGYT
TRBV10-3	AISESFRETLALH
TRBV18	ASSSDSDNQPQH
TRBV28	ASSLSGQLGNEQF
TRBV9	ASAPGDRVGSPLH
TRBV5-1	ASSFTGTYEQY
TRBV2	ASSGGGWNTEAF
TRBV15	ATSRDYGTGTEAF
TRBV15	ATSGSRDSGTDTQY
TRBV27	ASSPLVVVRNNEQF
TRBV5-1	ASRTSGRVEETQY
TRBV20-1	SAKDTPEAF
TRBV7-2	ASSGRTYRGLDGYT
TRBV2	ASGTDQETQY
TRBV30	AWSVGTGGTYEQY
TRBV28	ASSDLTGRRTDTQY
TRBV5-1	ASSLEQGLGAF
TRBV20-1	SARDKYEQF
TRBV5-1	ASSPTTATNEKLF
TRBV2	ASSRWTSGRGTDTQY
TRBV25-1	ASSESGINTQY
TRBV2	ASSEAYYRNEQF
TRBV19	ASSGTEAKNIQY
TRBV5-1	ASQQSPAEAYEQY
TRBV19	ASSIARGREQF
TRBV6-5	ASSYSRGRGLYEQY
TRBV11-3	ASSLSVSTDTQY
TRBV12-3/TRBV12-4	ASSLTGSAEAF
TRBV30	AWSVLAGYYNEQF
TRBV5-1	ASSPGLAGGPGSTF
TRBV4-1	ASSQLGLLNTEAF
TRBV4-2	ASSQAGTRGSSAETQY
TRBV12-3/TRBV12-4	ASSGQPNTEAF
TRBV23-1	ASSQSQRLTNYGYT
TRBV12-3/TRBV12-4	ASSFSGSYEQY
TRBV29-1	SVDQGASSYEQY
TRBV3-1/TRBV3-2	ASSHRGRWEQY
TRBV7-3	ASSLTPFWQGNTEAF
TRBV10-3	ATSFSAGRQETQY
TRBV3-1/TRBV3-2	ASSLRGTSGSGNLETQY
TRBV19	ASSIRDRDHNEQF
TRBV4-1	ASSPKGLAGIYEQY
TRBV12-5	ASGSGGLNQPQH
TRBV9	ASSAQDRAEQF
TRBV9	ASSVASSGSITGELF
TRBV5-6	ASSGPINYGYT
TRBV5-6	ASSSKSTGWTGELF
TRBV29-1	SVAFGVGSQPQH
TRBV5-1	ASSPTTGGSRAF
TRBV6-1	ASSFTGFDQPQH
TRBV27	ASSPWGSGSTYEQY
TRBV24-1	ATSDRRGADTQY
TRBV7-9	ASSQRDSQETQY